Following are 15 T cell receptor beta chains from one sample sequenced in a study of early T cells in non-severe SARS-CoV-2 infection. Via MiXCR, TCRdb re-called the 5' RACE reads, giving one row per CDR3 protein. The sample has fewer than 90,000 distinct CDR3 sequences, 14% to 15% seen once; the top ten hold over 9.5%. Sequenced input: whole blood. The receptors shown here come from an adult who was a healthcare worker with PCR-confirmed SARS-CoV-2 infection or an uninfected control (not recorded which).

The chain has TRBV4-3 and TRBJ2-3; D is undetermined. This CDR3 region has 15 residues. Germline values: CDR1 LGHNA, CDR2 YSLEER. Trimming left V 4 bases short and J 1 base short, with 12 bases between. The CDR3 reads CASSLGWSGTDTQYF. The CDR3 DNA reads as TGCGCCAGCAGCCTTGGTTGGTCGGGCACAGATACGCAGTATTTT.

This chain uses TRBV9 with TRBJ1-2; D possibly corresponds to TRBD1 (6 bases). The CDR3 is 16 residues long. The germline V gene encodes CDR1 SGDLS and CDR2 YYNGEE. Trimming cost V 2 bases and J 0 bases, with 14 bases left between them. In DNA form, the CDR3 reads TGTGCCAGCAGCGTGGCAGACAGGAGAGCTAACTATGGCTACACCTTC. Residues: CASSVADRRANYGYTF.

There are a few counts of this clonotype. J is TRBJ1-4 and V is TRBV12-3 or TRBV12-4, with TRBD1 matching over 7 bases. CDR3 length equals 14 residues. V lost 7 bases, J lost 7 bases, and 9 bases stayed unmatched. This chain's CDR3 is CASKMTGNREKLFF. For the CDR3, the DNA is TGTGCCAGCAAAATGACAGGGAACCGTGAAAAACTGTTTTTT.

The rearrangement links TRBV18 to TRBJ1-1; D not resolved. This CDR3 spans 13 amino acids. The V gene's germline CDR1 is KGHSH and CDR2 LQKENI. V was shortened by 8 bases and J by 2 bases, with 12 bases between the two germline ends. The CDR3, as DNA: TGTGCCAGCACGTCTCAGAAAAACACTGAAGCTTTCTTT. Amino acid sequence: CASTSQKNTEAFF.

DNA of the CDR3: TGTGCCAGCAGCTCCCCGACCTCAGAAGCTTTCTTT. Protein: CASSSPTSEAFF. The V call is TRBV7-9, the J call TRBJ1-1; D gene uncertain. The CDR3 contains 12 residues. Trimming pared 4 bases from V and 8 bases from J, leaving 11 bases between. Germline-derived CDR1 and CDR2 are SEHNR and FQNEAQ (reference sequence). Using reference TRBV7-9 and TRBJ1-1 for the parts outside the CDR3, the full variable domain is DTGVSQNPRHKITKRGQNVTFRCDPISEHNRLYWYRQTLGQGPEFLTYFQNEAQLEKSRLLSDRFSAERPKGSFSTLEIQRTEQGDSAMYLCASSSPTSEAFFGQGTRLTVV.

CDR3 sequence (DNA): TGCGCCAGCAATCCCAGCGGTACTAACTATGGCTACACCTTC. Amino acid sequence: CASNPSGTNYGYTF. V and J are TRBV5-1 and TRBJ1-2; no definite D call. The CDR3 spans 14 residues. Germline-derived CDR1 and CDR2 are SGHRS and YFSETQ. V lost 6 bases to trimming and J lost 0 bases, with 12 bases between them.

This clonotype appeared a few times. The chain employs TRBV12-3 or TRBV12-4 and TRBJ1-1; D uncertain. Trimming removed 5 bases from V and 9 bases from J, with 16 bases in between. There are 13 residues in the CDR3. The DNA of the CDR3 is TGTGCCAGCAGTCCCTCAAGCAGGACCCAAGCTTTCTTT. Protein sequence: CASSPSSRTQAFF.

This chain joins TRBV7-2 and TRBJ1-6; D is uncertain. The CDR3 has 15 amino acids. Trimming took 0 bases from V and 7 from J, leaving 10 bases between them. Germline lookup yields CDR1 SGHTA and CDR2 FQGNSA. CDR3 sequence reads: CASSLAHFENSPLHF. CDR3 DNA sequence: TGTGCCAGCAGCTTAGCGCATTTTGAGAATTCACCCCTCCACTTT.

This chain uses TRBV20-1 with TRBJ1-5; no clear D gene. Trimming pared 5 bases from V and 3 bases from J, leaving 11 bases between. The germline V gene has CDR1 DFQATT and CDR2 SNEGSKA (reference sequence). The length of the CDR3 is 13 residues. The CDR3 region has the DNA TGCAGTGCTTACCCTCTCCCCAATCAGCCCCAGCATTTT. It specifies CSAYPLPNQPQHF.

This clonotype was observed a single time. V usage is TRBV6-1 and J usage is TRBJ1-5; perhaps TRBD1 as D (6 bases). This CDR3 is 15 amino acids long. Germline assignment: CDR1 MNHNS and CDR2 SASEGT. V was cut by 2 bases and J by 4 bases, with 12 bases left in between. This CDR3 reads CASSEQRGTNQPQHF. In DNA, the CDR3 is TGTGCCAGCAGTGAACAGAGGGGGACGAATCAGCCCCAGCATTTT.

This clonotype was counted only a few times. The V and J genes are TRBV29-1 and TRBJ2-7; D might be TRBD2 (6 bases). The CDR3 loop spans 14 amino acids. Deletions cut 6 bases from V and 3 bases from J, with 18 bases between. Looked up from germline, CDR1 is SQVTM and CDR2 is ANQGSEA. The CDR3 nucleotides read TGCAGCGTGGTGAGGGAGGAGGGGTACTACGAGCAGTACTTC. Encoded protein: CSVVREEGYYEQYF.

The sample holds many counts of this clonotype. In nucleotides, the CDR3 is TGTGCCACCTCAGGGCGGGATGAAGCTTTCTTT. Translating it yields CATSGRDEAFF. The J gene is TRBJ1-1, the V gene TRBV28; possible D gene TRBD1, 5 bases. Germline V gene data show CDR1 as MDHEN and CDR2 as SYDVKM. Between the trimmed V and J ends, which lost 10 bases and 7 bases, there was a span of 13 bases. The CDR3 totals 11 residues.

The rearrangement links TRBV7-8 to TRBJ1-1; D is unclear. The germline gives CDR1 SGHVS, CDR2 FQNEAQ. Trimming left V 5 bases short and J 10 bases short, with 14 bases between. The CDR3 covers 12 residues. CDR3 coding DNA: TGTGCCAGCAGCCACCGACGGGGAGGAGCTTTCTTT. The encoded protein is CASSHRRGGAFF.

This clonotype was picked up a small number of times. The V call is TRBV19, the J call TRBJ1-2; 8 bases align to TRBD1. In germline, CDR1 is LNHDA, CDR2 SQIVND (reference sequence). The CDR3 extends over 14 amino acids. Trimming cost V 4 bases and J 9 bases; bases outside gene matches: 10. The CDR3 is CASSKQGAALRYTF. The CDR3 region has the DNA TGTGCCAGTAGTAAGCAGGGGGCTGCCCTTCGCTACACCTTC.

This clonotype was observed a handful of times. CDR3 coding DNA: TGTGCCAGCAGCCCCTCTTGGAGAGGGGCCCGCTCTGGGGCCAACGTCCTGACTTTC. Translated, it gives CASSPSWRGARSGANVLTF. The rearrangement joins TRBV7-8 to TRBJ2-6; D is tentatively TRBD1 or TRBD2 (5 bases each). The CDR3 has 19 amino acids. The ends were cut back, 5 bases at V and 0 bases at J, with 20 bases in the middle. In germline, CDR1 is SGHVS, CDR2 FQNEAQ.